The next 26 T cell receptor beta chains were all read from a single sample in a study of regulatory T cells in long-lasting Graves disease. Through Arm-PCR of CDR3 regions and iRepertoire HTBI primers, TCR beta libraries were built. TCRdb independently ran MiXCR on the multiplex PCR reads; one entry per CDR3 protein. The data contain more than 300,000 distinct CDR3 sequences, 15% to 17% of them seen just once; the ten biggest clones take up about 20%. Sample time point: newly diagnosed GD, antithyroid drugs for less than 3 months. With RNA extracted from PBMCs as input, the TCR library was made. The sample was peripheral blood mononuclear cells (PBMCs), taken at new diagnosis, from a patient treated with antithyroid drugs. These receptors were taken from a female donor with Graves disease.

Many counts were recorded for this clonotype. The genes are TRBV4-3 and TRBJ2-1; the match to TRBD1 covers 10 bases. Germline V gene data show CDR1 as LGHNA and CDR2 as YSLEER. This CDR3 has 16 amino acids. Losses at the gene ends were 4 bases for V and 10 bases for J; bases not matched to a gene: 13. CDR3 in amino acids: CASSLRQGAHRWEQFF. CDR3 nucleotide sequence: TGCGCCAGCAGCCTTCGACAGGGGGCCCACCGCTGGGAGCAGTTCTTC.

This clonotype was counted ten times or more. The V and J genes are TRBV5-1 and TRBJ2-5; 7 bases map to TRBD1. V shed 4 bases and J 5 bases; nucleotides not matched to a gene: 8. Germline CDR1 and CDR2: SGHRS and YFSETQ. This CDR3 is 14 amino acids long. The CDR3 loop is CASSLTGMIETQYF. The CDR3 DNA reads TGCGCCAGCAGCCTGACAGGGATGATTGAGACCCAGTACTTC.

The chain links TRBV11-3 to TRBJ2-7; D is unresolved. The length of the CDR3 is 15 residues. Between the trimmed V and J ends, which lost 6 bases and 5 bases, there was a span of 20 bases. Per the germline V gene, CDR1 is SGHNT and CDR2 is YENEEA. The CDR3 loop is CASSYSIHQDHEQYF. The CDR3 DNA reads TGTGCCAGCAGTTACTCGATACACCAGGACCACGAGCAGTACTTC.

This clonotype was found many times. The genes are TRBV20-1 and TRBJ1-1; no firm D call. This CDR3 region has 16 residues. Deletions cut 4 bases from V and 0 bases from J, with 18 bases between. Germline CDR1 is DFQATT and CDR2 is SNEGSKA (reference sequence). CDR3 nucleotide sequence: TGCAGTGCTATTAAGTTGCAGGTGGGTATGAACACTGAAGCTTTCTTT. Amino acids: CSAIKLQVGMNTEAFF.

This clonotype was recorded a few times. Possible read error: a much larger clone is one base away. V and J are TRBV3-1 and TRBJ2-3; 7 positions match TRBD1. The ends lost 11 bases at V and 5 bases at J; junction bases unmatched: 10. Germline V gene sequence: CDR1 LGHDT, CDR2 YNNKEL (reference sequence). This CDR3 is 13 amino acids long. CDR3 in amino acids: CAGNRQGLDTQYF. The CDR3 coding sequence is TGTGCCGGCAACCGACAGGGATTAGATACGCAGTATTTT.

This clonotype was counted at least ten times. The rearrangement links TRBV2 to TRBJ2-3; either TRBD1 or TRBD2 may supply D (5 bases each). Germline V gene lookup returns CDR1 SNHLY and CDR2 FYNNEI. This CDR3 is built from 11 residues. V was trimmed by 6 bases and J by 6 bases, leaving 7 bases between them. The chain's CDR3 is CASRWGDTQYF. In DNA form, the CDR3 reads TGTGCCAGCAGATGGGGGGATACGCAGTATTTT.

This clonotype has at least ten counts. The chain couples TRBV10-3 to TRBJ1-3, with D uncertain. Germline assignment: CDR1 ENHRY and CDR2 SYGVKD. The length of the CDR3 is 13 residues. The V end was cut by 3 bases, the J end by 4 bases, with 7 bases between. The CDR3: CAISDSRGNTIYF. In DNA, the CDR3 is TGTGCCATCAGTGATAGTAGAGGAAACACCATATATTTT.

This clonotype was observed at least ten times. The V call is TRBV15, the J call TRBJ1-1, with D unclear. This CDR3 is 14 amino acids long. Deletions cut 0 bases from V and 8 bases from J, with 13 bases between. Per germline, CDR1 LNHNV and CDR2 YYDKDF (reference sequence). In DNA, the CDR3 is TGTGCCACCAGCAGAGATGACTCGACAATCGAAGCTTTCTTT. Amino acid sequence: CATSRDDSTIEAFF.

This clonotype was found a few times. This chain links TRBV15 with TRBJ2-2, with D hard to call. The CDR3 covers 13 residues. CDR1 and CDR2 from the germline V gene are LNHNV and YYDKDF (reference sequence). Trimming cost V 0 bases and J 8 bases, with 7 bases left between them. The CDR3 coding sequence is TGTGCCACCAGCAGAGAAGGTGGAGGGGAGCTGTTTTTT. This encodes CATSREGGGELFF.

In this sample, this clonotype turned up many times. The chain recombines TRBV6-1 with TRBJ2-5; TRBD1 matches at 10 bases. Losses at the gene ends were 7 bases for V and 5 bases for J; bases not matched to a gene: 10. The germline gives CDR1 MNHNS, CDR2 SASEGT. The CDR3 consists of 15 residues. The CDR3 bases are TGTGCCAGCACCGCAGACAGGGGGCTTGGGGAGACCCAGTACTTC. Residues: CASTADRGLGETQYF.

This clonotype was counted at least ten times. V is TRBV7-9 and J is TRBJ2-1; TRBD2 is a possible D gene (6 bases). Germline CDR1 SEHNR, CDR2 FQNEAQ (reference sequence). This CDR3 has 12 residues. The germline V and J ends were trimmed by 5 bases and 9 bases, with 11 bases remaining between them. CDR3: CASSLGDFEQFF. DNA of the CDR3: TGTGCCAGCAGCCTCGGGGACTTTGAGCAGTTCTTC.

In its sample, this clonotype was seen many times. In DNA form, the CDR3 reads TGTGCCAGCAGTTTCGCCCCTGCAGGGGAGAGATACACCTTC. Amino acid sequence: CASSFAPAGERYTF. The chain joins TRBV12-3 or TRBV12-4 to TRBJ1-2; tentatively, D is TRBD1 (6 bases). The length of the CDR3 is 14 residues. With 3 bases removed from V and 11 bases from J, the gap between germline ends came to 19 bases.

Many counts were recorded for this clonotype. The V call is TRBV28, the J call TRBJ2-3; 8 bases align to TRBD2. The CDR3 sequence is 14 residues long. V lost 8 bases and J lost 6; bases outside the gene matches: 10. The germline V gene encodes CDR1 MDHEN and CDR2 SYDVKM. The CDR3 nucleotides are TGTGCCAGCTCGGACGGGGGGGTGGGTGATACGCAGTATTTT. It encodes CASSDGGVGDTQYF.

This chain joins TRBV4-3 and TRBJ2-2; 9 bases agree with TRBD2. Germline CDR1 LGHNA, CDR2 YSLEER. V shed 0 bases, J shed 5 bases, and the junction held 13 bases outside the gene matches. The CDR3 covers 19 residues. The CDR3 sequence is CASSQDISGVAGVTGELFF. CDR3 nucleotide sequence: TGCGCCAGCAGCCAAGATATTAGTGGGGTAGCGGGAGTGACCGGGGAGCTGTTTTTT.

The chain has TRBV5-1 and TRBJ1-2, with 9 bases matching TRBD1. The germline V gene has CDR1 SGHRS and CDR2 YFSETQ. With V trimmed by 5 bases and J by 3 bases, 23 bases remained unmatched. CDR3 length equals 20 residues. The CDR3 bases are TGCGCCAGCAGATATACACCGACGAAATACCGGGACAGGGAATACTATGGCTACACCTTC. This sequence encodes CASRYTPTKYRDREYYGYTF.

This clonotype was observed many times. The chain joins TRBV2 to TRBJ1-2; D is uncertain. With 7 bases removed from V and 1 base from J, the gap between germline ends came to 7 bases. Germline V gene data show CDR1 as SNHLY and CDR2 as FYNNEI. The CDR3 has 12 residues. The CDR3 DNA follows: TGTGCCAGCATCGTCGGTAACTATGGCTACACCTTC. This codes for CASIVGNYGYTF.

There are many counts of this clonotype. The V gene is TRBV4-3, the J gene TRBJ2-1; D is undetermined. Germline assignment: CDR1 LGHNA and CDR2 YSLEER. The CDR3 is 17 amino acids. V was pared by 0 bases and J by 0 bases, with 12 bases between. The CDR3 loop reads CASSQDPGPSSYNEQFF. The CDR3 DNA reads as TGCGCCAGCAGCCAAGATCCCGGTCCCAGCTCCTACAATGAGCAGTTCTTC.

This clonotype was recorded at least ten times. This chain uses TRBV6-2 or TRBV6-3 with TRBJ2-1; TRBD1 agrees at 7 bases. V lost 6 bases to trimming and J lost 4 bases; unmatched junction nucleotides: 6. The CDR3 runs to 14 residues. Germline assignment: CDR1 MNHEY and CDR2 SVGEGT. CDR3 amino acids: CASSRLTGYNEQFF. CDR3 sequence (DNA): TGTGCCAGCAGCCGCCTGACAGGGTACAATGAGCAGTTCTTC.

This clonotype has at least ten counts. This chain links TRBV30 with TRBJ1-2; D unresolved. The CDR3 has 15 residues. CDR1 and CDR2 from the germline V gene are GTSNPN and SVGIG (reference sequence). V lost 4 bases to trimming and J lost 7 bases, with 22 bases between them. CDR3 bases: TGTGCCTGGAACAACCCATCAAGTCTCGGTCCTGGCTACACCTTC. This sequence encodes CAWNNPSSLGPGYTF.

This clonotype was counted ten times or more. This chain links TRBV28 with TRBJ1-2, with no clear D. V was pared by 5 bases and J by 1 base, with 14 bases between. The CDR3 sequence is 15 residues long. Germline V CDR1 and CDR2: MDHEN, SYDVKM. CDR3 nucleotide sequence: TGTGCCAGCAGTCCTATTTCTCGGGATAACTATGGCTACACCTTC. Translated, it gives CASSPISRDNYGYTF.

The CDR3 protein is CASSAREVAYEQYF. The CDR3 DNA sequence: TGTGCCAGCAGTGCGAGGGAGGTGGCCTACGAGCAGTACTTC. The genes are TRBV2 and TRBJ2-7; tentatively, D is TRBD2 (6 bases). With 4 bases removed from V and 2 bases from J, the gap between germline ends came to 12 bases. Germline V gene lookup returns CDR1 SNHLY and CDR2 FYNNEI. The CDR3 contains 14 residues.

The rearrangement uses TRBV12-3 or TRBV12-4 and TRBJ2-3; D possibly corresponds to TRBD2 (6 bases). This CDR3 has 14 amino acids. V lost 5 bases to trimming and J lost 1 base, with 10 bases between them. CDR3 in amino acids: CASSRGTRTDTQYF. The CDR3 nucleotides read TGTGCCAGCAGTCGCGGGACCCGCACAGATACGCAGTATTTT.

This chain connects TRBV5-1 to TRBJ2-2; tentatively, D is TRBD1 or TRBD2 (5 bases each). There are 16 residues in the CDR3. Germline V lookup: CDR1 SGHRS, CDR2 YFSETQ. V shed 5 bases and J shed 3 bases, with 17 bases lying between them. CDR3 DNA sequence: TGCGCCAGCAGTAAGGGGCAGGGAGTATACACCGGGGAGCTGTTTTTT. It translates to CASSKGQGVYTGELFF.

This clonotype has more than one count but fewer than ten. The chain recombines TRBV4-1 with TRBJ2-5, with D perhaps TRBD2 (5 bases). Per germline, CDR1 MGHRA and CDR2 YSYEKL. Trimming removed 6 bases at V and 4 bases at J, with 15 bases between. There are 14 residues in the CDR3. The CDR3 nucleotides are TGCGCCAGCAGACGAGACGAAGCGGTAGAGACCCAGTACTTC. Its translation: CASRRDEAVETQYF.

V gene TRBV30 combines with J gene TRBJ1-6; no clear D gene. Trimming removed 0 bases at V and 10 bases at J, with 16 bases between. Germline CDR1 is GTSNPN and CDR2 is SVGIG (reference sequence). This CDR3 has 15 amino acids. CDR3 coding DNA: TGTGCCTGGAGTGTACCGCGGACGACTCTGTCACCCCTCCACTTT. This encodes CAWSVPRTTLSPLHF.

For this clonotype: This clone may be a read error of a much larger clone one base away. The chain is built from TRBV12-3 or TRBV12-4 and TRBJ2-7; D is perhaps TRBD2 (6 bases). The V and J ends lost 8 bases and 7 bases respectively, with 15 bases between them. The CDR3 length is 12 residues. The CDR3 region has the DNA TGTGCCAGCGGGACTGCTTACAATGAGCAGTACTTC. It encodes CASGTAYNEQYF.